The clone carrying this TCR beta chain was found a few times. This record comes from a study of T-cell reconstitution after alpha-beta-depleted transplantation in children. Construction of the TCRbeta library involved unique molecular identifiers. TCRdb fed the PCR reads into MiXCR, producing one record per CDR3 protein. The sample has about 540,000 distinct CDR3 sequences; about 18% are singletons. CDR1 KGHSH and CDR2 LQKENI come from the germline V gene. After removal of 0 bases from V and 6 bases from J, the junction contained 3 bases not matched to a gene. The CDR3 has 14 residues. The receptor comes from a human donor who donated a stem cell graft to a child with acute lymphoblastic leukemia. Sample: PBMCs from the stem cell graft donor, taken from the stem cell graft. The chain combines TRBV18 with TRBJ2-7; 9 positions match TRBD1. The DNA of the CDR3 is TGTGCCAGCTCACCACCGGGACAGGGACCCGAGCAGTACTTC. Protein sequence: CASSPPGQGPEQYF.